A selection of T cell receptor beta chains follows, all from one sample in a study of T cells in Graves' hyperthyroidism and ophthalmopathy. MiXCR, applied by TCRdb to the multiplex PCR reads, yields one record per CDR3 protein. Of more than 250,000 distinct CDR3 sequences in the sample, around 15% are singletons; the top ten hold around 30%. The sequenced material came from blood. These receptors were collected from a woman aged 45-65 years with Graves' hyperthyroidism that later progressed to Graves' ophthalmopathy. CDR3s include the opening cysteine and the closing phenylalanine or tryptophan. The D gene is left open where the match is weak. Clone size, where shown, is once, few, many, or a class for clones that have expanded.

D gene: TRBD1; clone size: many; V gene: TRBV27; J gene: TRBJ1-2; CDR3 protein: CASSLRGTASNYGYTF; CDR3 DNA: TGTGCCAGCAGCCTAAGGGGGACAGCGAGTAACTATGGCTACACCTTC
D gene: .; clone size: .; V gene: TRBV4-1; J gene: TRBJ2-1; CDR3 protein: CASSQDTPLDYNEQFF; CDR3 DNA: TGCGCCAGCAGCCAAGATACCCCCTTAGACTACAATGAGCAGTTCTTC
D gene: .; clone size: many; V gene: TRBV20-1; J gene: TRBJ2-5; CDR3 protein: CSARSGRSGETQYF; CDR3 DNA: TGCAGTGCTAGAAGTGGAAGAAGTGGGGAGACCCAGTACTTC
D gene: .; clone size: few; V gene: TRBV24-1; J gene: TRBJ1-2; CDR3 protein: CATSDAGLPNTF; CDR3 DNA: TGTGCCACCAGTGACGCGGGACTGCCAAACACCTTC
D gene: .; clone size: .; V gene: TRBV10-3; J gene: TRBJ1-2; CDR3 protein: CAISGGAGGYGYTF; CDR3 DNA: TGTGCCATCAGTGGGGGGGCAGGTGGCTATGGCTACACCTTC
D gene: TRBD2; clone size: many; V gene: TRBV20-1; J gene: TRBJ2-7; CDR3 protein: CSASPPAGLSYEQYF; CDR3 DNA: TGCAGTGCTAGCCCGCCAGCGGGGTTATCCTACGAGCAGTACTTC
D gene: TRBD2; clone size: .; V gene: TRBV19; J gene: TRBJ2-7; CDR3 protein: CASSIRSSGTYEQYF; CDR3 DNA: TGTGCCAGTAGTATTCGATCTAGCGGTACCTACGAGCAGTACTTC
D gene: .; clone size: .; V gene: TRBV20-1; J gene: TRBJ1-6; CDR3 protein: CSASSGGGGSPLHF; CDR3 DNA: TGCAGTGCTTCGTCGGGCGGCGGAGGTTCACCCCTCCACTTT
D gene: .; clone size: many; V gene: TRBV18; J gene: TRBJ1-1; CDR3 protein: CASSPTTATGVAEAFF; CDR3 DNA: TGTGCCAGCTCACCAACGACAGCTACTGGGGTGGCTGAAGCTTTCTTT
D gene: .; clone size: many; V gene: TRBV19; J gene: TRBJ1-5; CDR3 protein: CASSIPLGRSNQPQHF; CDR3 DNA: TGTGCCAGTAGCATCCCACTGGGCCGTAGCAATCAGCCCCAGCATTTT
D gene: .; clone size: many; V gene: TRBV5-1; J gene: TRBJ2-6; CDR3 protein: CASSLRAPGANVLTF; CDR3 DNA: TGCGCCAGCAGCTTGCGGGCGCCTGGGGCCAACGTCCTGACTTTC
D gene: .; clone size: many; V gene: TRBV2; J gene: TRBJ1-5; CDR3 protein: CASSPVDGGNQPQHF; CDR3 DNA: TGTGCCAGCAGCCCGGTAGATGGAGGGAATCAGCCCCAGCATTTT
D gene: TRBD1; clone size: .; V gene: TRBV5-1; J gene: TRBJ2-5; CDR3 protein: CASSRDRQGTQYF; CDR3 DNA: TGCGCCAGCAGCCGGGACAGACAAGGGACCCAGTACTTC
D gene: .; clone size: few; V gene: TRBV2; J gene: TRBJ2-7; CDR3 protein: CASRGTTYEQYF; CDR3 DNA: TGTGCCAGCAGAGGGACAACCTACGAGCAGTACTTC
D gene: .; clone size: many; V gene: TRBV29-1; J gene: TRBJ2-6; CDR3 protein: CSVGGPPSGANVLTF; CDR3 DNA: TGCAGCGTTGGGGGGCCACCCTCTGGGGCCAACGTCCTGACTTTC
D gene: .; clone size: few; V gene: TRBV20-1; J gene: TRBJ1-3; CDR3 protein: CSANGPLGNTIYF; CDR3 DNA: TGCAGTGCTAACGGACCTCTTGGAAACACCATATATTTT
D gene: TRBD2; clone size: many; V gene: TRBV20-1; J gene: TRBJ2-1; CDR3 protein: CSARDRAGLVRSEQFF; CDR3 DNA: TGCAGTGCTAGAGATAGGGCCGGACTAGTTCGCAGTGAGCAGTTCTTC
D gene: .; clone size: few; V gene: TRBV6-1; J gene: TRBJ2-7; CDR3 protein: CASTPPGASSYEQYF; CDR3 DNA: TGTGCCAGCACCCCCCCCGGGGCTAGCTCCTACGAGCAGTACTTC
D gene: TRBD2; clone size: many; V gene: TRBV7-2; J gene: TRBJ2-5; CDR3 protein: CASSLDRSGSFPETQYF; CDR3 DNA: TGTGCCAGCAGCTTAGATCGCAGCGGGAGTTTCCCGGAGACCCAGTACTTC
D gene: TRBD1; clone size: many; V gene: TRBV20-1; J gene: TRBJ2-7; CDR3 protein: CSAQLTGVGEQYF; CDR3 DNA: TGCAGTGCTCAATTGACAGGGGTAGGGGAGCAGTACTTC
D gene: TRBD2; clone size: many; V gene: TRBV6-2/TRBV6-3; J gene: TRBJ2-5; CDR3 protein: CASSFDVGTSGRIETQYF; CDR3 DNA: TGTGCCAGCAGTTTCGACGTGGGGACTAGCGGGAGAATTGAGACCCAGTACTTC
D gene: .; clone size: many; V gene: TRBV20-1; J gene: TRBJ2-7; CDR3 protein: CSAEDGSSYEQYF; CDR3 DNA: TGCAGTGCGGAAGACGGCAGCTCCTACGAGCAGTACTTC
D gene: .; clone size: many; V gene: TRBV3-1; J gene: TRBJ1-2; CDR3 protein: CASSPGYGYTF; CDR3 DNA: TGTGCCAGCAGCCCCGGATATGGCTACACCTTC
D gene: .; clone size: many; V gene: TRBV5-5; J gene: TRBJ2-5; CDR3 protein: CASSSRGRGQETQYF; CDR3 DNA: TGTGCCAGCAGCTCCCGGGGCCGGGGACAAGAGACCCAGTACTTC
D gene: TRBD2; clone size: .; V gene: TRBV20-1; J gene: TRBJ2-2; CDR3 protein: CSARGSGSVSGELFF; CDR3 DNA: TGCAGTGCTAGAGGGAGCGGGAGTGTCTCCGGGGAGCTGTTTTTT
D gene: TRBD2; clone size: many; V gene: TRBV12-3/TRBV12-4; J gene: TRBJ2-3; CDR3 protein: CASSPSGSQADTQYF; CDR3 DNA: TGTGCCAGCAGTCCAAGCGGGAGTCAGGCAGATACGCAGTATTTT
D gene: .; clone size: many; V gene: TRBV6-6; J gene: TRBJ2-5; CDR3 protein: CASSYSGSSEETQYF; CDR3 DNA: TGTGCCAGCAGTTACTCCGGGTCGTCCGAAGAGACCCAGTACTTC
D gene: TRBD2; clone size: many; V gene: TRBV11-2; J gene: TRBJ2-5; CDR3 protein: CASSRHSGQETQYF; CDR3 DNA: TGTGCCAGCAGCCGTCATAGCGGGCAAGAGACCCAGTACTTC
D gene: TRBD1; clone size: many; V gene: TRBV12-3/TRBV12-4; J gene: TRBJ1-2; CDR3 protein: CASSLRDRAYGYTF; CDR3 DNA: TGTGCCAGCAGTCTCAGGGACAGGGCCTATGGCTACACCTTC
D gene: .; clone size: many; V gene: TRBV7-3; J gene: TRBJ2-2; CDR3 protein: CASSLRTDNTGELFF; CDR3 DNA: TGTGCCAGCAGCTTAAGGACGGACAACACCGGGGAGCTGTTTTTT
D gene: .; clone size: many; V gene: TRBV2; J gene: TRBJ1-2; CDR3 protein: CASSEGVGNNYGYTF; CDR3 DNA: TGTGCCAGCAGTGAAGGGGTAGGGAATAACTATGGCTACACCTTC
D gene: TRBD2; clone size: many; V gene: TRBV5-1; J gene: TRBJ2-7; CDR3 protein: CASSARAGALSYEQYF; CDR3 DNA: TGCGCCAGCAGCGCGAGAGCGGGAGCCCTCTCCTACGAGCAGTACTTC
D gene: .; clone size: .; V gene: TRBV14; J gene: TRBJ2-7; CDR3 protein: CASTPYYEQYF; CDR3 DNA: TGTGCCAGCACCCCATACTACGAGCAGTACTTC
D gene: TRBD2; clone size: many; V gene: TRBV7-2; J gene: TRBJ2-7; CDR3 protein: CASSLWGGGNLYEQYF; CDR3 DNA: TGTGCCAGCAGCTTATGGGGCGGGGGGAATCTCTACGAGCAGTACTTC
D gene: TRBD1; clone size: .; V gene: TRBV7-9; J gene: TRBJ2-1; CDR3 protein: CASSFDRGSGSEQFF; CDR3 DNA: TGTGCCAGCAGCTTTGACAGGGGATCGGGGTCGGAGCAGTTCTTC
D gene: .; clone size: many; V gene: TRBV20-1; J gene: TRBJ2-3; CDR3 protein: CSARNGLSTDTQYF; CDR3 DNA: TGCAGTGCTAGAAATGGGCTAAGCACAGATACGCAGTATTTT
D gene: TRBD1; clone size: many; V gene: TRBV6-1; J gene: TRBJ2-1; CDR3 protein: CASSENLGRGNEQFF; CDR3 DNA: TGTGCCAGCAGTGAAAATCTGGGCAGGGGGAATGAGCAGTTCTTC
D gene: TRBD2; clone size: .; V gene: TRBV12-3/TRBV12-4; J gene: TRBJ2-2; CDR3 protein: CASTGSGRRAGELFF; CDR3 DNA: TGTGCCAGCACTGGTAGCGGGAGAAGAGCCGGGGAGCTGTTTTTT
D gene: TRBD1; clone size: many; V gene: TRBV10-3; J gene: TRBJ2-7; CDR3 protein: CAVRDREGFSGYEQYF; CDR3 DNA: TGTGCCGTCCGGGACAGGGAAGGGTTTAGCGGCTACGAGCAGTACTTC
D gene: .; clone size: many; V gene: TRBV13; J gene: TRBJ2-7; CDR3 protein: CASSLGSEGVYEQYF; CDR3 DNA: TGTGCCAGCAGCTTAGGGTCAGAGGGCGTCTACGAGCAGTACTTC
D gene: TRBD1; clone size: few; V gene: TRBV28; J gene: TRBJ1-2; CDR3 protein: CASSSGQGSGYTF; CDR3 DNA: TGTGCCAGCAGTTCTGGACAGGGGAGCGGCTACACCTTC
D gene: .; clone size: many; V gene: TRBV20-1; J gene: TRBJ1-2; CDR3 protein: CSARDWARANYGYTF; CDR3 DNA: TGCAGTGCTAGAGATTGGGCCCGGGCTAACTATGGCTACACCTTC
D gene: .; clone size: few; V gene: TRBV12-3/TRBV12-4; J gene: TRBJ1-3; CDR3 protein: CASSLDPAAVFSGNTIYF; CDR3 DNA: TGTGCCAGCAGTTTAGACCCGGCAGCCGTCTTCTCTGGAAACACCATATATTTT
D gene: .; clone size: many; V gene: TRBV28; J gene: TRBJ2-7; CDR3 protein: CASSPIRPTSYEQYF; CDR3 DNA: TGTGCCAGCAGCCCTATACGACCTACCTCCTACGAGCAGTACTTC
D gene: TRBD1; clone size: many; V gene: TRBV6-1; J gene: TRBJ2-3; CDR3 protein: CASSRQGAFTDTQYF; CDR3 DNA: TGTGCCAGCAGTAGACAGGGGGCTTTTACAGATACGCAGTATTTT
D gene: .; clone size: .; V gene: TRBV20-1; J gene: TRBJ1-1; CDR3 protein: CSASPLGAGGELNTEAFF; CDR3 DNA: TGCAGTGCTAGCCCTCTAGGAGCGGGAGGGGAACTGAACACTGAAGCTTTCTTT
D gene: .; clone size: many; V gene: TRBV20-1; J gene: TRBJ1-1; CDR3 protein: CSAPGTGNTEAFF; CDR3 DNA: TGCAGTGCTCCCGGGACTGGGAACACTGAAGCTTTCTTT
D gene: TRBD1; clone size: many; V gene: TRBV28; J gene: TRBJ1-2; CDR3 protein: CASSSIGQGARGYTF; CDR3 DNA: TGTGCCAGCAGTTCTATAGGACAGGGGGCCCGTGGCTACACCTTC
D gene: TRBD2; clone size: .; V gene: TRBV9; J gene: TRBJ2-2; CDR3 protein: CASSVGIAGEIGELFF; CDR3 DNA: TGTGCCAGCAGCGTAGGGATAGCGGGAGAAATCGGGGAGCTGTTTTTT
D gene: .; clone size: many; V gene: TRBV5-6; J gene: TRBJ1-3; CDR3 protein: CASSFLRTGNTIYF; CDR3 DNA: TGTGCCAGCAGCTTTCTAAGGACGGGAAACACCATATATTTT
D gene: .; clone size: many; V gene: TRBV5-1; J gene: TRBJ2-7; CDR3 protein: CASSLAGRAEQYF; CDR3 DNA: TGCGCCAGCAGCTTGGCCGGCAGGGCAGAGCAGTACTTC
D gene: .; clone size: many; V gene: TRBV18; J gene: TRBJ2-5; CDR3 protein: CASSRGPQETQYF; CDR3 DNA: TGTGCCAGCTCACGGGGCCCACAAGAGACCCAGTACTTC
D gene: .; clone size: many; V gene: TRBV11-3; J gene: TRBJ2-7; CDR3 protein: CASSLETSRTYEQYF; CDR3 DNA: TGTGCCAGCAGCTTAGAAACATCACGGACCTACGAGCAGTACTTC
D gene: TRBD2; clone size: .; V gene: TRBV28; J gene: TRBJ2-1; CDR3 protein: CASSSPGTSGHNEQFF; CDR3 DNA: TGTGCCAGCAGTTCCCCGGGGACTAGCGGTCACAATGAGCAGTTCTTC
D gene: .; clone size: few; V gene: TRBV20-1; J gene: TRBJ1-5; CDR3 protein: CSASGAPLGSNQPQHF; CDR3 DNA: TGCAGTGCTAGTGGAGCCCCTCTCGGAAGCAATCAGCCCCAGCATTTT